This paragraph covers one T cell receptor (beta chain) sequence. Data came from immunoSEQ multiplex PCR; TCRdb stores just in-frame clones and leaves some out. The table shows around 40,000 clones, with 92% occurring only once. The sample comes from a study of OX40 agonist ivuxolimab in advanced cancers. Germline V gives CDR1 SEHNR, CDR2 FQNEAQ (reference sequence). This CDR3 comprises 15 residues. The V gene lost 5 bases and the J gene lost 5 bases, with 15 bases spanning the gap. The TCR sequence derives from an adult with an advanced solid tumor such as melanoma, head and neck, liver or kidney cancer. The V call is TRBV7-9, the J call TRBJ1-4; D gene uncertain. This specimen consisted of CD4+ or CD8+ T cells sorted from blood, obtained in a trial of the OX40 agonist ivuxolimab. CDR3 nucleotide sequence: TGTGCCAGCAGCCCGCCCACCGAGGGAAATGAAAAACTGTTTTTT. This sequence encodes CASSPPTEGNEKLFF.